By proportion, the clone carrying this T cell receptor beta chain is medium-sized. Its antigen remains unknown. Treatment in this sample: roughly 10-day PBMC culture with coronavirus spike peptide pools or control peptides (ViraFEST assay). Cultured CD4+ T-cell DNA underwent Oncomine TCR Beta short-read sequencing. TCRdb ran MiXCR on the PCR reads and lists one entry per CDR3 protein. The repertoire consists of more than 10,000 distinct CDR3 sequences, with 30% to 35% occurring once and the leading ten covering around a sixth. Germline CDR1 reads SGHTA; CDR2 reads FQGNSA. V shed 0 bases and J shed 5 bases, with 4 bases lying between them. The CDR3 extends over 12 amino acids. This record belongs to a study of vaccination and CD4 T cells after COVID-19.

The chain couples TRBV7-2 to TRBJ2-5; no firm D call. The source of this sequence is a human donor who had recovered from COVID-19. The specimen was CD4+ T cells from blood, cultured in vitro, collected after SARS-CoV-2 vaccination. CDR3 loop: CASSLARETQYF. CDR3 nucleotides: TGTGCCAGCAGCTTAGCGCGTGAGACCCAGTACTTC.